Shown below are 16 T cell receptor beta chains from a single sample sequenced in a study of identical twins. MiXCR was run by TCRdb on the 5' RACE reads, yielding one entry per CDR3 protein. Among approximately 600,000 distinct CDR3 sequences listed, 9.6% were seen once. These data were also reused for a study on yellow fever vaccine responses in identical twins.

The material sequenced was PBMCs. The receptors shown here come from a woman aged 18-29 years in good health.

For the CDR3, the DNA is TGCGCCAGCAGCTACTCCGGGACGGAGAACTATGGCTACACCTTC. The encoded protein is CASSYSGTENYGYTF. The chain links TRBV5-1 to TRBJ1-2, with D perhaps matching TRBD1 (5 bases). This CDR3 comprises 15 residues. Deletions cut 3 bases from V and 2 bases from J, with 14 bases between. Germline V gives CDR1 SGHRS, CDR2 YFSETQ.

This clonotype has ten or more counts. This chain links TRBV27 with TRBJ2-7; TRBD2 matches 14 bases. This CDR3 comprises 16 residues. The junction had 9 bases not matched to a gene; V was cut back by 5 bases and J by 6 bases. Germline values: CDR1 MNHEY, CDR2 SMNVEV (reference sequence). CDR3 coding DNA: TGTGCCAGCAGTGCCTTGCTCGGACTAGCGGGAGGCGAGCAGTACTTC. This sequence encodes CASSALLGLAGGEQYF.

The V call is TRBV29-1, the J call TRBJ1-2; D is unclear. This CDR3 has 13 residues. The V gene lost 1 base and the J gene lost 3 bases, with 9 bases spanning the gap. CDR1 and CDR2 from the germline V gene are SQVTM and ANQGSEA. This chain's CDR3 is CSVEGIGYYGYTF. The CDR3 nucleotides are TGCAGCGTTGAAGGCATTGGGTACTATGGCTACACCTTC.

This clonotype appeared many times. The chain uses TRBV25-1 and TRBJ2-7; 9 bases line up with TRBD2. The germline CDR1 and CDR2 sequences are MGHDK and SYGVNS. This CDR3 has 15 amino acids. V shed 1 base and J 7 bases; nucleotides not matched to a gene: 8. For the CDR3, the DNA is TGTGCCAGCAGTGAATGGTCTAGCGGGGTGGAAGAGCAGTACTTC. It specifies CASSEWSSGVEEQYF.

This clonotype was detected a few times. This chain uses TRBV27 with TRBJ2-1; 11 nucleotides align to TRBD2. J was trimmed by 9 bases and V by 5 bases; bases with no gene match: 9. In germline, CDR1 is MNHEY, CDR2 SMNVEV (reference sequence). The CDR3 is 15 amino acids. The chain's CDR3 is CASSPVAGGMGEQFF. For the CDR3, the DNA is TGTGCCAGCAGTCCCGTAGCGGGGGGGATGGGTGAGCAGTTCTTC.

This clonotype was seen many times. The CDR3 sequence: CASSLSQGTEAFF. CDR3 nucleotide sequence: TGTGCCAGCAGTTTATCCCAGGGAACTGAAGCTTTCTTT. The chain couples TRBV12-3 or TRBV12-4 to TRBJ1-1; a weak D match, TRBD1 (5 bases). The CDR3 spans 13 residues. The V end lost 2 bases, the J end lost 5 bases, and 9 bases lay between the germline ends.

The chain couples TRBV6-1 to TRBJ2-3; D gene uncertain. The ends were cut back, 1 base at V and 6 bases at J, with 11 bases in the middle. The germline V gene has CDR1 MNHNS and CDR2 SASEGT. The CDR3 consists of 14 residues. CDR3 in amino acids: CASSEVATPDTQYF. In DNA, the CDR3 is TGTGCCAGCAGTGAAGTAGCCACCCCCGATACGCAGTATTTT.

V gene TRBV11-2 combines with J gene TRBJ2-7; TRBD1 agrees at 9 bases. CDR1 and CDR2 (germline): SGHAT, FQNNGV. CDR3 size: 15 residues. V was clipped by 5 bases and J by 4 bases; unmatched bases: 9. CDR3 sequence: CASSRVQGARYEQYF. Written as DNA, the CDR3 is TGTGCCAGCAGCCGTGTACAGGGGGCACGATACGAGCAGTACTTC.

V and J are TRBV12-3 or TRBV12-4 and TRBJ2-3; 8 positions match TRBD1. V gave up 7 bases and J gave up 3 bases; unmatched junction bases: 18. CDR3 size: 18 residues. CDR3 region: CASNYRDRSFSVTDTQYF. The CDR3 DNA sequence: TGTGCCAGCAATTACCGGGACAGGAGTTTTTCGGTTACAGATACGCAGTATTTT.

This clonotype has a handful of counts. The rearrangement links TRBV2 to TRBJ2-2, with D possibly matching TRBD1 (5 bases). The germline V gene has CDR1 SNHLY and CDR2 FYNNEI. This CDR3 contains 16 residues. V shed 4 bases and J shed 6 bases, with 18 bases lying between them. The CDR3 DNA is TGTGCCAGCAGTGTTAAGATGAAGGGGTCAGCCGGGGAGCTGTTTTTT. Translated, it gives CASSVKMKGSAGELFF.

This clonotype was counted at least ten times. This chain links TRBV7-8 with TRBJ1-1; a weak D match, TRBD1 (6 bases). Deletions cut 2 bases from V and 1 base from J, with 14 bases between. Germline lookup yields CDR1 SGHVS and CDR2 FQNEAQ. The CDR3 totals 16 residues. CDR3 region: CASSLLGGGPNTEAFF. Written as DNA, the CDR3 is TGTGCCAGCAGCTTACTTGGCGGGGGCCCGAACACTGAAGCTTTCTTT.

This clonotype was counted many times. The chain uses TRBV14 and TRBJ1-1; D is unclear. Germline V gene data show CDR1 as SGHDN and CDR2 as FVKESK. V was pared by 2 bases and J by 0 bases, with 4 bases between. The length of the CDR3 is 13 residues. In DNA, the CDR3 is TGTGCCAGCAGCCAACGAGTGAACACTGAAGCTTTCTTT. This gives the protein CASSQRVNTEAFF. Full variable domain (outside the CDR3, taken from reference TRBV14 and TRBJ1-1): EAGVTQFPSHSVIEKGQTVTLRCDPISGHDNLYWYRRVMGKEIKFLLHFVKESKQDESGMPNNRFLAERTGGTYSTLKVQPAELEDSGVYFCASSQRVNTEAFFGQGTRLTVV.

The DNA of the CDR3 is TGCGCCAGCAGCTTAACGGATAATACCTACAATGAGCAGTTCTTC. Translation: CASSLTDNTYNEQFF. The V and J genes are TRBV5-1 and TRBJ2-1; D is uncertain. Germline V gives CDR1 SGHRS, CDR2 YFSETQ. There are 15 residues in the CDR3. V lost 2 bases and J lost 2, with 11 bases in between.

The table lists this clonotype with a count of one. The chain employs TRBV18 and TRBJ2-5, with D hard to call. There are 13 residues in the CDR3. Trimming took 1 base from V and 4 from J, leaving 7 bases between them. Germline CDR1 reads KGHSH; CDR2 reads LQKENI. CDR3 sequence (DNA): TGTGCCAGCTCACCACTCTCTCGAGAGACCCAGTACTTC. Residues: CASSPLSRETQYF.

This clonotype was detected many times. The chain couples TRBV10-3 to TRBJ2-5, with 10 bases that match TRBD2. From germline, CDR1 is ENHRY and CDR2 SYGVKD. This CDR3 has 13 amino acids. V shed 6 bases, J shed 4 bases, and the junction held 2 bases outside the gene matches. The CDR3 protein is CAISLAGGETQYF. In DNA form, the CDR3 reads TGTGCCATCAGCTTAGCGGGAGGAGAGACCCAGTACTTC.

The chain combines TRBV6-1 with TRBJ2-7; 7 bases map to TRBD1. The CDR3 runs to 14 residues. Germline trimming cut 8 bases from V and 3 bases from J; bases unmatched to any gene: 10. From germline, CDR1 is MNHNS and CDR2 SASEGT. The CDR3, as DNA: TGTGCCAGCGGCTGGACAGGCTTGATCTACGAGCAGTACTTC. Its protein is CASGWTGLIYEQYF.